This is a list of T cell receptor beta chains from one sample in a study of tumor-infiltrating lymphocytes in oesophageal squamous cell carcinoma. TCRdb fed the PCR reads into MiXCR, producing one record per CDR3 protein. The sample consists of about 10,000 distinct CDR3 sequences, 59% of them appearing once. The sequencing sample was made of esophageal tumor tissue. The receptors originated from a male donor with esophageal squamous cell carcinoma. Both conserved end residues are part of each CDR3. A D gene is named only where the DNA matches it firmly. Size is omitted from some rows. Given values are once, few, many or a class for expanded clones.

d_call	v_call	j_call	clone_size	cdr3_nt	cdr3_aa
TRBD2	TRBV7-2	TRBJ2-3	-	TGTGCCAGCAGCCGTACGGGACTAGGCACAGATACGCAGTATTTT	CASSRTGLGTDTQYF
-	TRBV5-1	TRBJ2-2	many	TGCGCCAGCAGCTTGTTGCAGAACACCGGGGAGCTGTTTTTT	CASSLLQNTGELFF
-	TRBV6-6	TRBJ2-7	medium-sized	TGTGCCAGCAGTTACTCGACCAGGGGTCAGCCCTACGAGCAGTACTTC	CASSYSTRGQPYEQYF
TRBD1	TRBV11-1	TRBJ2-7	-	TGTGCCAGCAGCTTGGTGCGGGGGACAGGGTCTCACGAGCAGTACTTC	CASSLVRGTGSHEQYF
-	TRBV7-8	TRBJ2-5	-	TGTGCCAGCAGCCCAGTGGGCGTACAAGAGACCCAGTACTTC	CASSPVGVQETQYF
TRBD2	TRBV12-3/TRBV12-4	TRBJ2-2	-	TGTGCCAGCAGTTTTAGGACTAGCGGGGGGACCGGGGAGCTGTTTTTT	CASSFRTSGGTGELFF
TRBD1	TRBV7-2	TRBJ2-7	-	TGTGCCAGCAGCTCGACAGGGGGCTACGAGCAGTACTTC	CASSSTGGYEQYF
-	TRBV7-6	TRBJ2-2	-	TGTGCCAGCAGCATTAGCGGAATCGGGGAGCTGTTTTTT	CASSISGIGELFF
-	TRBV20-1	TRBJ2-7	-	TGCAGTGCCCCGGATGCCCAGACAGTATCCTACGAGCAGTACTTC	CSAPDAQTVSYEQYF
TRBD2	TRBV10-2	TRBJ2-5	-	TGCGCCAGCAGGCGGGAGGGCCTGTACCAAGAGACCCAGTACTTC	CASRREGLYQETQYF
TRBD2	TRBV6-1	TRBJ2-1	medium-sized	TGTGCCAGCAGTTATGGACTAGCGGGAGGAAGAAACAATGAGCAGTTCTTC	CASSYGLAGGRNNEQFF
-	TRBV7-3	TRBJ2-5	few	TGTGCCAGCAGCTTAGGCCCAGGGACTGGAGAGACCCAGTACTTC	CASSLGPGTGETQYF
TRBD1	TRBV7-2	TRBJ2-4	-	TGTGCCAGCAGCTTGACAGGGAACATTCAGTACTTC	CASSLTGNIQYF
-	TRBV18	TRBJ2-7	-	TGTGCCAGCTCACCACCGGGCAGGACCTACGAGCAGTACTTC	CASSPPGRTYEQYF
-	TRBV10-3	TRBJ1-3	once	TGTGCCATCAGTGAGTTGGGAGGACAGTATAAAAACACCATATATTTT	CAISELGGQYKNTIYF
TRBD1	TRBV6-1	TRBJ2-5	-	TGTGCCAGCAGACCCGACAGGGGGCTCGGAGGAGAGCAGTACTTC	CASRPDRGLGGEQYF
-	TRBV7-2	TRBJ2-7	few	TGTGCCAGCAGCTTACCCAGTGAGGTCCGCGAGCAGTACTTC	CASSLPSEVREQYF
-	TRBV6-1	TRBJ1-2	few	TGTGCCAGCGAGGGGGGGTTGGGTGGCTACACCTTC	CASEGGLGGYTF
TRBD2	TRBV7-2	TRBJ2-5	-	TGTGCCAGCAGCTTAACTAGCGGGGAGGAGACCCAGTACTTC	CASSLTSGEETQYF
TRBD1	TRBV7-8	TRBJ2-5	few	TGTGCCAGCAGCTTAGGGGGACAGGGCCAAGAGACCCAGTACTTC	CASSLGGQGQETQYF
TRBD1	TRBV7-6	TRBJ1-1	-	TGTGCCAGCAGCTTAGCCACCGGTGGGACAGGGAACACTGAAGCTTTCTTT	CASSLATGGTGNTEAFF
TRBD2	TRBV7-2	TRBJ2-1	-	TGTGCCAGCAGCTTACGAGGTGGTGGGAGGGGCAATGAGCAGTTCTTC	CASSLRGGGRGNEQFF
-	TRBV11-1	TRBJ2-5	-	TGTGCCAGCAGCTTATTTACCGGTCAAGAGACCCAGTACTTC	CASSLFTGQETQYF
TRBD2	TRBV7-8	TRBJ2-1	-	TGTGCCAGCAGCTTAAGAAGGACTAGCGGGAACAATGAGCAGTTCTTC	CASSLRRTSGNNEQFF
TRBD2	TRBV6-6	TRBJ2-1	-	TGTGCCAGCAGTGCAAGACTAGCGGGGGCGAACAATGAGCAGTTCTTC	CASSARLAGANNEQFF
-	TRBV28	TRBJ1-2	-	TGTGCCAGCAGTTTGAAGGCGGCCTATGGCTACACCTTC	CASSLKAAYGYTF
TRBD2	TRBV6-1	TRBJ2-7	-	TGTGCCAGCAGCCAAAGCGGGACGCCTGCCTACGAGCAGTACTTC	CASSQSGTPAYEQYF
-	TRBV7-3	TRBJ1-1	-	TGTGCCAGCAGCAGTCAGATGAACACTGAAGCTTTCTTT	CASSSQMNTEAFF
TRBD2	TRBV6-8	TRBJ2-5	-	TGTGCCAGCACTAGCGGGGGAGAGACCCAGTACTTC	CASTSGGETQYF
-	TRBV7-2	TRBJ2-7	-	TGTGCCAGCAGCCCTTCGAGGAACGAGCAGTACTTC	CASSPSRNEQYF
-	TRBV7-6	TRBJ2-5	few	TGTGCCAGCACTGAGGGCAGGGTAGGAGAGACCCAGTACTTC	CASTEGRVGETQYF
TRBD2	TRBV7-6	TRBJ2-2	large	TGTGCCAGCAGCTTAGGGACTAGCGGGAACACCGGGGAGCTGTTTTTT	CASSLGTSGNTGELFF
TRBD1	TRBV7-8	TRBJ1-1	-	TGTGCCAGCAGCTTCGACAGGGGTAGGACTGAAGCTTTCTTT	CASSFDRGRTEAFF
TRBD2	TRBV19	TRBJ2-3	-	TGTGCCAGTACTCGAGCGGGAGGAGATACGCAGTATTTT	CASTRAGGDTQYF
-	TRBV12-3/TRBV12-4	TRBJ2-1	medium-sized	TGTGCCAGCAGTTTAGCAAATGAGCAGTTCTTC	CASSLANEQFF
-	TRBV7-2	TRBJ2-1	-	TGTGCCAGCAGCCCGCGGGCTAGCGACCAAATCAATGAGCAGTTCTTC	CASSPRASDQINEQFF
TRBD2	TRBV6-1	TRBJ2-1	-	TGTGCCAGCAGTCCCCGTATTAGCGGGAGGGAAGACAATGAGCAGTTCTTC	CASSPRISGREDNEQFF
-	TRBV11-3	TRBJ2-3	many	TGTGCCAGCAGCTTAGGCGGCGTTAGCACAGATACGCAGTATTTT	CASSLGGVSTDTQYF
-	TRBV6-1	TRBJ2-6	-	-	CASSEAHGRALWLHLRF
TRBD2	TRBV10-2	TRBJ2-5	many	TGCGCCAGCAGTGGGGGGGGGAGGGAGACCCAGTACTTC	CASSGGGRETQYF
-	TRBV7-8	TRBJ2-7	few	TGTGCCAGCAGCTCTGCCTACGAGCAGTACTTC	CASSSAYEQYF
-	TRBV19	TRBJ1-5	-	TGTGCCAGTAGTCTGTGGGAAAATCAGCCCCAGCATTTT	CASSLWENQPQHF
TRBD2	TRBV11-2	TRBJ2-1	few	TGTGCCAGCAGCCGCAGGACTAGCGGGACCAATGAGCAGTTCTTC	CASSRRTSGTNEQFF
-	TRBV20-1	TRBJ2-1	-	TGCAGTGCTCCAGCGGATCCAACCTACAATGAGCAGTTCTTC	CSAPADPTYNEQFF
TRBD1	TRBV9	TRBJ2-5	many	TGTGCCAGCAGCGTAGTTGGGACAGGGACGGAGACCCAGTACTTC	CASSVVGTGTETQYF
-	TRBV7-3	TRBJ2-7	-	TGTGCCAGCAGGGCGCCAGGGCCCAATAGGGAGCAGTACTTC	CASRAPGPNREQYF
TRBD2	TRBV7-3	TRBJ2-1	-	TGTGCCAGCAGCATAGGGACTAGCGGAGTTAATGAGCAGTTCTTC	CASSIGTSGVNEQFF
-	TRBV7-9	TRBJ1-3	-	TGTGCCAGCAGCTTAGCGCCACGGACTCAAACTGGAAACACCATATATTTT	CASSLAPRTQTGNTIYF
-	TRBV12-3/TRBV12-4	TRBJ2-7	-	TGTGCCAGCAGTTTGAACACAGGCTCCTACGAGCAGTACTTC	CASSLNTGSYEQYF
-	TRBV11-3	TRBJ1-5	many	TGTGCCAGCAGCTTAGAAGTCAATCAGCCCCAGCATTTT	CASSLEVNQPQHF
TRBD1	TRBV7-3	TRBJ2-3	-	TGTGCCAGCAGCTCTGGACAGGGGGTGACAGATACGCAGTATTTT	CASSSGQGVTDTQYF
TRBD1	TRBV27	TRBJ2-7	-	TGTGCCAGCAGTCGCTGGACAGGGCGGGACGAGCAGTACTTC	CASSRWTGRDEQYF
TRBD2	TRBV7-3	TRBJ2-3	-	TGTGCCAGCAGCCCGGGACTAGCGGGGGCCCACCCGAACACCGGGGAGCTGTATTTT	CASSPGLAGAHPNTGELYF
-	TRBV6-7	TRBJ2-3	-	TGTGCCAGCAGTTACATGCTCGGGAGCACAGATACGCAGTATTTT	CASSYMLGSTDTQYF
-	TRBV7-2	TRBJ2-5	few	TGTGCCAGCACCCAAAGTAGAGGCCAAGAGACCCAGTACTTC	CASTQSRGQETQYF
-	TRBV7-2	TRBJ2-5	-	TGTGCCAGCAGCTTAGCCCGGGCCCAAGAGACCCAGTACTTC	CASSLARAQETQYF